This T cell receptor beta chain was profiled in a study of CXCR3-negative and CXCR3-positive naive CD8 T cells. Preparation of TRB cDNA libraries relied on 5' RACE carrying UMI labels. Following a re-call of the 5' RACE reads, TCRdb has one entry per CDR3 protein and lacks DNA. This table holds about 57,000 distinct CDR3 sequences. CDR1 is SGDLS and CDR2 is YYNGEE in the germline V gene. The CDR3 has 12 amino acids. V and J are TRBV9 and TRBJ1-5; the D call from TCRdb, TRBD1, cannot be confirmed without DNA. The receptor's source is a human donor in good health. Some clones in this sample may be carry-over from other donors' samples. The sample taken for sequencing was memory CD8+ T cells from blood. The CDR3 spells CASSQGSQPQHF.